Each of the 30 T cell receptor beta chains below was sequenced from the same sample in a study of T cells in Graves' hyperthyroidism and ophthalmopathy. The investigators amplified TCR beta CDR3 regions from RNA transcripts. First-round RT-PCR targeting the TCR CDR3 was performed with the HTBI primer set. TCRdb independently ran MiXCR on the multiplex PCR reads; one entry per CDR3 protein. The data show some 360,000 distinct CDR3 sequences, with about 14% seen just once and approximately 11% held by the top ten. Sequencing was done on a sample of blood. Receptor source: a woman between 55 and 75 years old with Graves' hyperthyroidism.

This clonotype was picked up many times. The rearrangement links TRBV7-9 to TRBJ2-1; possible D gene TRBD1, 6 bases. V lost 5 bases and J 10 bases, leaving 9 bases between the germline ends. This CDR3 contains 11 residues. Germline V gene data show CDR1 as SEHNR and CDR2 as FQNEAQ (reference sequence). The CDR3 sequence: CASSGGQEQFF. The DNA of the CDR3 is TGTGCCAGCAGCGGCGGACAGGAGCAGTTCTTC.

This clonotype turned up a few times. V is TRBV5-1 and J is TRBJ1-2; D is undetermined. Germline V gene sequence: CDR1 SGHRS, CDR2 YFSETQ. This CDR3 is built from 11 residues. V was shortened by 4 bases and J by 10 bases, with 11 bases between the two germline ends. For the CDR3, the DNA is TGCGCCAGCAGCAGCGGCCCTGCCTACACCTTC. It encodes CASSSGPAYTF.

This clonotype has only a few counts. CDR3 residues: CASSAMQGRTEAFF. CDR3 coding DNA: TGTGCCAGCAGCGCGATGCAGGGGCGAACTGAAGCTTTCTTT. J is TRBJ1-1 and V is TRBV9; maybe TRBD1 (6 bases). V lost 3 bases and J 5 bases, leaving 14 bases between the germline ends. The CDR3 sequence is 14 residues long. Per germline, CDR1 SGDLS and CDR2 YYNGEE.

This clonotype was observed many times. In nucleotides, the CDR3 is TGCAGTGCTCCCCCCTGGGGGGCCCAAGAGACCCAGTACTTC. It codes for CSAPPWGAQETQYF. This chain joins TRBV20-1 and TRBJ2-5; D tentatively reads TRBD1 or TRBD2 (6 bases each). CDR1 and CDR2 (germline): DFQATT, SNEGSKA (reference sequence). This CDR3 is 14 amino acids long. The V and J ends lost 5 bases and 1 base respectively, with 14 bases between them.

A note on this clonotype: Being one base from a much bigger clone, this may be a read error. V is TRBV20-1 and J is TRBJ1-2, with no clear D. The CDR3 length is 14 residues. V lost 5 bases and J 1 base, leaving 14 bases between the germline ends. Germline CDR1 is DFQATT and CDR2 is SNEGSKA (reference sequence). The CDR3 coding sequence is TGCAGTGCTCATTTACGGGGATTTAACTATGGCTACACCTTC. Translated, it gives CSAHLRGFNYGYTF.

This clonotype appeared many times. V gene TRBV19 combines with J gene TRBJ2-1; 8 bases are a match to TRBD2. This CDR3 is 14 amino acids long. V lost 10 bases to trimming and J lost 3 bases; unmatched junction nucleotides: 8. Germline CDR1 LNHDA, CDR2 SQIVND (reference sequence). The DNA of the CDR3 is TGTGCCACCACTAGCGGAGGGGTCTACAATGAGCAGTTCTTC. Translated, it gives CATTSGGVYNEQFF.

The chain uses TRBV6-1 and TRBJ2-3, with D maybe TRBD1 (5 bases). The CDR3 runs 12 residues. In germline, CDR1 is MNHNS, CDR2 SASEGT. V lost 6 bases to trimming and J lost 5 bases, with 9 bases between them. This chain's CDR3 is CASRTVGDTQYF. CDR3 in DNA: TGTGCCAGCAGGACAGTGGGAGATACGCAGTATTTT.

The chain joins TRBV7-9 to TRBJ2-3; 7 bases are shared with TRBD2. CDR1 is SEHNR, CDR2 FQNEAQ, per germline (reference sequence). CDR3 length equals 15 residues. V was pared by 1 base and J by 6 bases, with 7 bases of the junction left unmatched. The CDR3, as DNA: TGTGCCAGCAGCTTAGTCACTAGCGCCACGGATACGCAGTATTTT. Its translation is CASSLVTSATDTQYF.

This clonotype was seen only a few times. The chain has TRBV20-1 and TRBJ1-3, with no clear D. CDR1 is DFQATT, CDR2 SNEGSKA, per germline (reference sequence). Trimming removed 1 base at V and 0 bases at J, with 10 bases between. The CDR3 covers 15 residues. The CDR3 sequence: CSARAPPHSGNTIYF. CDR3 nucleotides: TGCAGTGCTAGAGCCCCCCCACACTCTGGAAACACCATATATTTT.

This clonotype was seen only a few times. This chain links TRBV10-3 with TRBJ1-5; D might be TRBD1 (6 bases). The CDR3 is 13 amino acids. Germline CDR1 reads ENHRY; CDR2 reads SYGVKD. The ends were cut back, 6 bases at V and 8 bases at J, with 14 bases in the middle. CDR3 region: CAISSSYREPQHF. The CDR3 DNA is TGTGCCATCAGCTCATCCTACAGGGAGCCCCAGCATTTT.

The rearrangement joins TRBV5-1 to TRBJ2-1; no firm D call. CDR3 length equals 15 residues. Between the trimmed V and J ends, which lost 3 bases and 5 bases, there was a span of 15 bases. From germline, CDR1 is SGHRS and CDR2 YFSETQ. The CDR3 DNA is TGCGCCAGCAGCTCTACACTATCAGGAGACAATGAGCAGTTCTTC. Residues: CASSSTLSGDNEQFF.

The rearrangement links TRBV6-1 to TRBJ2-3, with TRBD2 as a possible D gene (6 bases). The CDR3 contains 15 residues. Germline assignment: CDR1 MNHNS and CDR2 SASEGT. Trimming removed 6 bases from V and 0 bases from J, with 13 bases in between. CDR3 in amino acids: CASRRDLGSTDTQYF. For the CDR3, the DNA is TGTGCCAGCAGACGGGACTTGGGTAGCACAGATACGCAGTATTTT.

V usage is TRBV7-9 and J usage is TRBJ2-2; D is possibly TRBD2 (5 bases). The CDR3 totals 13 residues. V gave up 5 bases and J gave up 5 bases, with 9 bases separating them. Germline values: CDR1 SEHNR, CDR2 FQNEAQ (reference sequence). The CDR3 loop is CASSGGETGELFF. The DNA of the CDR3 is TGTGCCAGCAGCGGAGGAGAAACCGGGGAGCTGTTTTTT.

There are many counts of this clonotype. The rearrangement links TRBV12-3 or TRBV12-4 to TRBJ1-6; D is ambiguous. V gave up 5 bases and J gave up 6 bases, with 20 bases separating them. CDR3 length equals 17 residues. The CDR3, as DNA: TGTGCCAGCAGTCCCCCCGGCGGACCTTGGGCTAATTCACCCCTCCACTTT. Translation: CASSPPGGPWANSPLHF.

This sequence joins TRBV9 and TRBJ2-3; a possible D gene is TRBD2 (6 bases). Germline V gene data show CDR1 as SGDLS and CDR2 as YYNGEE. Trimming left V 3 bases short and J 0 bases short, with 14 bases between. The CDR3 length is 16 residues. CDR3: CASSELLATSTDTQYF. CDR3 sequence (DNA): TGTGCCAGCAGCGAACTTCTAGCGACTAGCACAGATACGCAGTATTTT.

This clonotype showed up many times. Its ends do not fully match the called genes, so a read error is possible. The gene calls are TRBV20-1 and TRBJ2-7; D possibly matches TRBD1 or TRBD2 (5 bases each). The CDR3 extends over 11 amino acids. Germline V gene lookup returns CDR1 DFQATT and CDR2 SNEGSKA (reference sequence). CDR3 sequence: CSAAIRDEQYF. The CDR3 coding sequence is TGCAGTGCTGCGATCCGGGACGAACAGTACTTC.

This clonotype was recorded many times. V usage is TRBV20-1 and J usage is TRBJ2-7; 7 nucleotides match TRBD2. The CDR3 is 15 residues long. The V and J ends lost 6 bases and 0 bases, in that order; junction bases with no gene match: 11. Germline V gene sequence: CDR1 DFQATT, CDR2 SNEGSKA (reference sequence). For the CDR3, the DNA is TGCAGTGCCCTCCCAACTAGCGTGCTCTCCTACGAGCAGTACTTC. It encodes CSALPTSVLSYEQYF.

This clonotype was counted many times. CDR3 protein: CASSPLGQLAYGYTF. The CDR3 DNA reads as TGTGCCAGCAGTCCCCTGGGACAGTTGGCCTATGGCTACACCTTC. The chain couples TRBV28 to TRBJ1-2, with 7 bases identical to TRBD1. The CDR3 has 15 residues. Germline CDR1 reads MDHEN; CDR2 reads SYDVKM. V was pared by 5 bases and J by 4 bases, with 10 bases of the junction left unmatched.

This clonotype showed up just a few times. Compared with germline, one end of the junction differs, possibly owing to a read error. The chain recombines TRBV5-1 with TRBJ2-5; D is possibly TRBD1 or TRBD2 (5 bases each). Germline V gives CDR1 SGHRS, CDR2 YFSETQ. This CDR3 has 12 amino acids. The chain's CDR3 is CASSWDQGTQYF. DNA of the CDR3: TGCGCCAGCAGCTGGGACCAAGGGACCCAGTACTTC.

This rearrangement joins TRBV5-1 to TRBJ2-7, with 9 bases aligning to TRBD1. Trimming took 4 bases from V and 1 from J; bases not matched to a gene: 12. The CDR3 consists of 17 residues. Germline V CDR1 and CDR2: SGHRS, YFSETQ. CDR3 sequence reads: CASSPFPPGQGSYEQYF. DNA for the CDR3: TGCGCCAGCAGCCCCTTTCCCCCGGGACAGGGATCCTACGAGCAGTACTTC.

Concerning this clonotype: One end of the junction varies from germline; a read error may be responsible. J is TRBJ2-1 and V is TRBV11-2; 10 bases map to TRBD2. The CDR3 is 19 amino acids. From germline, CDR1 is SGHAT and CDR2 FQNNGV. CDR3 residues: CASSGGTSGAGDWGNGQFF. In DNA form, the CDR3 reads TGTGCCAGCAGCGGGGGTACTAGCGGGGCCGGGGACTGGGGCAATGGGCAGTTCTTC. The full variable domain, rest sourced from reference TRBV11-2 and TRBJ2-1, is EAGVAQSPRYKIIEKRQSVAFWCNPISGHATLYWYQQILGQGPKLLIQFQNNGVVDDSQLPKDRFSAERLKGVDSTLKIQPAKLEDSAVYLCASSGGTSGAGDWGNGQFFGPGTRLTVL.

This clonotype was detected only a few times. J is TRBJ2-1 and V is TRBV7-9; the D is unclear. Trimming removed 0 bases from V and 5 bases from J, with 17 bases in between. Germline V gene sequence: CDR1 SEHNR, CDR2 FQNEAQ (reference sequence). The CDR3 loop spans 17 amino acids. The CDR3, as DNA: TGTGCCAGCAGCTTAGCTCGAGCCAAAACTAAAGACAATGAGCAGTTCTTC. This sequence encodes CASSLARAKTKDNEQFF.

This chain connects TRBV9 to TRBJ1-2, with TRBD1 matching 7 bases. This CDR3 is 14 amino acids long. J gave up 4 bases and V 3 bases, and 6 bases lay outside the gene matches. Per the germline V gene, CDR1 is SGDLS and CDR2 is YYNGEE. CDR3 protein: CASSGGQMAYGYTF. The CDR3 DNA follows: TGTGCCAGCAGCGGGGGACAGATGGCCTATGGCTACACCTTC.

This clonotype showed up many times. The genes are TRBV6-1 and TRBJ2-1, with a weak D call TRBD2 (6 bases). CDR1 is MNHNS, CDR2 SASEGT, per germline. Trimming stripped 6 bases from V and 1 base from J, with 19 bases between. The CDR3 sequence is 17 residues long. The CDR3 loop is CASSLTVAVPSYNEQFF. CDR3 nucleotides: TGTGCCAGCAGCCTCACTGTAGCGGTCCCTTCCTACAATGAGCAGTTCTTC.

At least ten counts were recorded for this clonotype. CDR3: CASSPRGSSYEQYF. The CDR3 bases are TGTGCCAGCAGCCCTCGGGGTAGCTCCTACGAGCAGTACTTC. V usage is TRBV7-8 and J usage is TRBJ2-7; maybe TRBD2 (5 bases). The germline V gene encodes CDR1 SGHVS and CDR2 FQNEAQ. This CDR3 contains 14 residues. The V and J ends lost 5 bases and 0 bases respectively, with 11 bases between them.

V and J are TRBV12-3 or TRBV12-4 and TRBJ2-1; 15 nucleotides agree with TRBD2. The CDR3 has 16 residues. V lost 5 bases and J lost 4; bases outside the gene matches: 3. DNA of the CDR3: TGTGCCAGCAGTGGGACTAGCGGGAGGCTGTACAATGAGCAGTTCTTC. It is translated as CASSGTSGRLYNEQFF.

This rearrangement joins TRBV6-1 to TRBJ1-5, with no clear D. There are 15 residues in the CDR3. Trimming took 2 bases from V and 7 from J, leaving 15 bases between them. CDR1 and CDR2 (germline): MNHNS, SASEGT. CDR3 nucleotide sequence: TGTGCCAGCAGTGAAATGAGCGGGGTGGGGCAGCCCCAGCATTTT. It codes for CASSEMSGVGQPQHF.

This clonotype was found many times. The V gene is TRBV6-1, the J gene TRBJ2-7; 9 bases fit TRBD2. The CDR3 has 15 residues. V shed 4 bases, J shed 3 bases, and the junction held 7 bases outside the gene matches. Looked up from germline, CDR1 is MNHNS and CDR2 is SASEGT. The CDR3 here is CASSAPGLAVYEQYF. CDR3 sequence (DNA): TGTGCCAGCAGTGCCCCGGGACTAGCCGTCTACGAGCAGTACTTC.

Many counts were recorded for this clonotype. One end of the junction is discordant with germline, which a read error may explain. The chain joins TRBV7-7 to TRBJ2-3; D could derive from TRBD1 or TRBD2 (5 bases each). Germline CDR1 and CDR2: SSHAT and FNYEAQ (reference sequence). This CDR3 is built from 13 residues. The CDR3 nucleotides read TGTGCTAGCAGCCAGGACTGGCAGGGTACGCAGTATTTT. It encodes CASSQDWQGTQYF.

This chain links TRBV12-3 or TRBV12-4 with TRBJ1-5; no reliable D call. Trimming pared 4 bases from V and 6 bases from J, leaving 7 bases between. The CDR3 length is 12 residues. The DNA of the CDR3 is TGTGCCAGCAGTTCTATCAGTCAGCCCCAGCATTTT. Translation gives CASSSISQPQHF.